A single sample is the source of the 21 T cell receptor beta chains below, sequenced in a study of T cells in Graves' hyperthyroidism and ophthalmopathy. Amplification of TCR beta CDR3 regions used RNA as the template. The HTBI set primed first-round TCR CDR3 RT-PCR. One entry per CDR3 protein results from TCRdb running MiXCR on the multiplex PCR reads. Altogether 690,000 or so distinct CDR3 sequences are present, 18% being singletons, with the ten largest covering over 15%. The sequenced sample consisted of blood. The source is a woman aged 45-65 years with Graves' hyperthyroidism that later progressed to Graves' ophthalmopathy.

The V call is TRBV6-1, the J call TRBJ1-6, with a tentative D call TRBD1 (5 bases). The V gene lost 8 bases and the J gene lost 3 bases, with 8 bases spanning the gap. Germline V CDR1 and CDR2: MNHNS, SASEGT. The CDR3 sequence is 13 residues long. For the CDR3, the DNA is TGTGCCAGCCGAGGGGACTATAATTCACCCCTCCACTTT. Translating it yields CASRGDYNSPLHF.

This clonotype was observed at least ten times. The chain carries TRBV20-1 and TRBJ2-3; D is possibly TRBD2 (6 bases). Per the germline V gene, CDR1 is DFQATT and CDR2 is SNEGSKA (reference sequence). Trimming pared 3 bases from V and 1 base from J, leaving 11 bases between. There are 14 residues in the CDR3. The CDR3 bases are TGCAGTGCTAGTAGACTAGATGGCACAGATACGCAGTATTTT. Amino acids: CSASRLDGTDTQYF.

This clonotype was picked up many times. The chain couples TRBV5-1 to TRBJ1-1, with TRBD1 matching 7 bases. Germline V gene sequence: CDR1 SGHRS, CDR2 YFSETQ. The CDR3 runs to 16 residues. The V and J ends lost 0 bases and 7 bases, in that order; junction bases with no gene match: 12. CDR3 sequence reads: CASSLEGDSPGVEAFF. The CDR3 region has the DNA TGCGCCAGCAGCTTGGAAGGGGACAGTCCAGGGGTTGAAGCTTTCTTT.

This clonotype turned up a few times. The chain employs TRBV20-1 and TRBJ1-1; maybe TRBD1 (5 bases). Trimming removed 6 bases from V and 2 bases from J, with 19 bases in between. Looked up from germline, CDR1 is DFQATT and CDR2 is SNEGSKA (reference sequence). The CDR3 loop spans 15 amino acids. As DNA, the CDR3 is TGCAGTGCCCTAGGGGTGGGCGGACCAAACACTGAAGCTTTCTTT. Translated: CSALGVGGPNTEAFF.

As to this clonotype: One base away lies a much larger clone, so this may be a sequencing read error. V and J are TRBV5-1 and TRBJ1-5; 7 bases map to TRBD1. The CDR3 sequence is 15 residues long. The germline gives CDR1 SGHRS, CDR2 YFSETQ. CDR3 amino acids: CASRSGTDSNQPKHF. DNA for the CDR3: TGCGCCAGCAGGTCCGGGACAGATAGCAATCAGCCCAAGCATTTT.

The chain combines TRBV4-1 with TRBJ2-6; D uncertain. This CDR3 is 16 amino acids long. V was shortened by 0 bases and J by 4 bases, with 10 bases between the two germline ends. CDR1 and CDR2 (germline): MGHRA, YSYEKL. In DNA form, the CDR3 reads TGCGCCAGCAGCCAAGACGATGATTGGGGGGCCAACGTCCTGACTTTC. It encodes CASSQDDDWGANVLTF.

This clonotype was seen many times. This chain joins TRBV11-2 and TRBJ2-1, with 8 bases matching TRBD2. The length of the CDR3 is 17 residues. After removal of 6 bases from V and 4 bases from J, the junction contained 14 bases not matched to a gene. The germline V gene has CDR1 SGHAT and CDR2 FQNNGV. Here the CDR3 DNA reads TGTGCCAGCAGGTTTTGGCCCGGGGGGGCGGGGTACAATGAGCAGTTCTTC. Protein sequence: CASRFWPGGAGYNEQFF.

Many counts were recorded for this clonotype. This sequence joins TRBV11-2 and TRBJ1-5, with 8 bases that match TRBD1. This CDR3 contains 15 residues. Germline CDR1 SGHAT, CDR2 FQNNGV. J was trimmed by 6 bases and V by 5 bases; bases with no gene match: 9. CDR3 coding DNA: TGTGCCAGCAGCCCCGGACAGGGTTGGACTCAGCCCCAGCATTTT. Its translation: CASSPGQGWTQPQHF.

This rearrangement joins TRBV24-1 to TRBJ1-5; D remains unclear. Germline V gives CDR1 KGHDR, CDR2 SFDVKD. This CDR3 comprises 14 residues. The V gene lost 3 bases and the J gene lost 4 bases, with 9 bases spanning the gap. CDR3 loop: CATSDGRPNQPQHF. CDR3 nucleotide sequence: TGTGCCACCAGTGATGGACGGCCAAATCAGCCCCAGCATTTT.

This clonotype was found many times. V and J are TRBV10-3 and TRBJ2-1, with 11 bases identical to TRBD1. The CDR3 covers 14 residues. Germline trimming cut 7 bases from V and 9 bases from J; bases unmatched to any gene: 8. Germline V gene lookup returns CDR1 ENHRY and CDR2 SYGVKD. The CDR3 sequence: CAITKGQGDREQFF. The CDR3 DNA reads TGTGCCATCACCAAGGGACAGGGGGACCGTGAGCAGTTCTTC.

V gene TRBV6-1 combines with J gene TRBJ1-2; TRBD1 matches 9 bases. Germline trimming cut 10 bases from V and 4 bases from J; bases unmatched to any gene: 10. Germline CDR1 and CDR2: MNHNS and SASEGT. This CDR3 region has 14 residues. This CDR3 is CAIAPVTGGYGYTF. The CDR3, as DNA: TGTGCCATCGCACCTGTGACAGGGGGCTATGGCTACACCTTC.

This clonotype came up a few times. The genes are TRBV7-9 and TRBJ1-1; D unclear. From germline, CDR1 is SEHNR and CDR2 FQNEAQ (reference sequence). Trimming pared 7 bases from V and 6 bases from J, leaving 12 bases between. This CDR3 comprises 12 residues. As DNA, the CDR3 is TGTGCCAGCAAAGAGTCTGAAGCTGAAGCTTTCTTT. The encoded protein is CASKESEAEAFF.

At least ten counts were recorded for this clonotype. The V and J genes are TRBV20-1 and TRBJ2-5, with 13 positions matching TRBD2. V was pared by 3 bases and J by 5 bases, with 3 bases of the junction left unmatched. The germline gives CDR1 DFQATT, CDR2 SNEGSKA (reference sequence). The CDR3 runs 14 residues. CDR3 sequence (DNA): TGCAGTGCTAGCACTAGCGGGGGGGCGGAGACCCAGTACTTC. Translating it yields CSASTSGGAETQYF.

The CDR3 loop is CASSLVAQIWTEAFF. The CDR3 bases are TGTGCCAGCAGCTTGGTGGCTCAGATCTGGACTGAAGCTTTCTTT. The rearrangement joins TRBV5-6 to TRBJ1-1; D ambiguous. Trimming shortened V by 0 bases and J by 5 bases, and 14 bases separated the two germline ends. CDR1 and CDR2 from the germline V gene are SGHDT and YYEEEE. The CDR3 loop spans 15 amino acids.

Points on this clonotype: Being one base from a much bigger clone, this may be a read error. The rearrangement joins TRBV7-9 to TRBJ2-2; 7 nucleotides match TRBD1. Germline CDR1 and CDR2: SEHNR and FQNEAQ (reference sequence). The CDR3 length is 16 residues. Trimming cost V 4 bases and J 0 bases; bases outside gene matches: 5. This CDR3 reads CASSCDRVSNTGELFF. In nucleotides, the CDR3 is TGTGCCAGCAGCTGCGACAGGGTCTCGAACACCGGGGAGCTGTTTTTT.

Many counts were recorded for this clonotype. CDR3: CASSEVLETQYF. Here the CDR3 DNA reads TGTGCCAGCAGTGAGGTTCTGGAGACCCAGTACTTC. V usage is TRBV2 and J usage is TRBJ2-5; D not resolved. Germline CDR1 reads SNHLY; CDR2 reads FYNNEI. The germline V and J ends were trimmed by 3 bases and 5 bases, with 7 bases remaining between them. The CDR3 spans 12 residues. Combining the CDR3 with reference TRBV2 and TRBJ2-5 gives the whole variable domain EPEVTQTPSHQVTQMGQEVILRCVPISNHLYFYWYRQILGQKVEFLVSFYNNEISEKSEIFDDQFSVERPDGSNFTLKIRSTKLEDSAMYFCASSEVLETQYFGPGTRLLVL.

The V gene is TRBV3-1, the J gene TRBJ1-1; TRBD1 aligns across 8 bases. V lost 6 bases to trimming and J lost 4 bases; unmatched junction nucleotides: 7. This CDR3 comprises 14 residues. Per germline, CDR1 LGHDT and CDR2 YNNKEL (reference sequence). The CDR3 loop reads CASSWDRRGTEAFF. CDR3 sequence (DNA): TGTGCCAGCAGTTGGGACAGGAGGGGCACTGAAGCTTTCTTT.

This clonotype was seen at least ten times. This sequence joins TRBV12-3 or TRBV12-4 and TRBJ1-5, with TRBD1 as a possible D gene (6 bases). The germline V and J ends were trimmed by 3 bases and 9 bases, with 18 bases remaining between them. The CDR3 runs to 15 residues. The CDR3 spells CASSFGHRAILPQHF. CDR3 DNA sequence: TGTGCCAGCAGTTTCGGGCACAGGGCTATCTTGCCCCAGCATTTT.

This clonotype was counted at least ten times. This chain uses TRBV6-5 with TRBJ1-1; 8 bases are shared with TRBD1. CDR3 length equals 18 residues. CDR1 MNHEY and CDR2 SVGAGI come from the germline V gene. Trimming took 0 bases from V and 4 from J; bases not matched to a gene: 13. CDR3 coding DNA: TGTGCCAGCAGTTACTCGCCTTACCGGACAGGGAAGGGCACTGAAGCTTTCTTT. Protein product: CASSYSPYRTGKGTEAFF.

As for this clonotype: Given a much more abundant clone one base away, this may be a read error. This chain joins TRBV20-1 and TRBJ2-5; D call uncertain. Trimming pared 2 bases from V and 6 bases from J, leaving 4 bases between. The CDR3 sequence is 10 residues long. Germline CDR1 DFQATT, CDR2 SNEGSKA (reference sequence). The CDR3 DNA is TGCAGTGCTAGAAAACAGACCCAGTACTTC. The encoded protein is CSARKQTQYF.

This clonotype was recorded only once. The chain recombines TRBV20-1 with TRBJ1-4; D remains unclear. Deletions cut 0 bases from V and 1 base from J, with 9 bases between. CDR3 length: 15 residues. Germline lookup yields CDR1 DFQATT and CDR2 SNEGSKA (reference sequence). The CDR3 reads CSARDSRGTNEKLFF. The CDR3 DNA reads TGCAGTGCTAGAGATTCCCGCGGAACTAATGAAAAACTGTTTTTT.